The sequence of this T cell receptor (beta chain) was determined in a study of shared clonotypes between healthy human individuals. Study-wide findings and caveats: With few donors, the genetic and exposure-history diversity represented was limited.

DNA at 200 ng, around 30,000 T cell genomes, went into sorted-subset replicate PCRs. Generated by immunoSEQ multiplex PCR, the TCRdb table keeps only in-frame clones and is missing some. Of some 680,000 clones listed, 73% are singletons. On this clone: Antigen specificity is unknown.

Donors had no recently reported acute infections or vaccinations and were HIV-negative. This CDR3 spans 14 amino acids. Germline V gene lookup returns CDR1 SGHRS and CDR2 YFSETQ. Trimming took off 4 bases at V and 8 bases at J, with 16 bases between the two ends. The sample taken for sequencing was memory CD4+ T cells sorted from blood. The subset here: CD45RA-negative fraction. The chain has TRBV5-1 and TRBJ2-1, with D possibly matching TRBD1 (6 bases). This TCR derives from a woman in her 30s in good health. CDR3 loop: CASSPDRRYHEQFF. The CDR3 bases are TGCGCCAGCAGCCCGGACAGAAGGTACCATGAGCAGTTCTTC.